This TCR beta chain was observed in a study of T cell responses to AZD1222 COVID-19 vaccine. Sequencing used immunoSEQ multiplex PCR; TCRdb keeps in-frame clones, though not all of them. The profile shows 60,000 to 75,000 clones, roughly 80% of them singletons. Pooled together were second doses at about 4 or about 12 weeks. After removal of 7 bases from V and 1 base from J, the junction contained 7 bases not matched to a gene. Germline values: CDR1 MDHEN, CDR2 SYDVKM. CDR3 length equals 14 residues. General study points: Just five or six AZD1222 recipients tested seropositive at baseline. There were vaccine-associated CD4 TCRs across spike, dominant at 160-218 and 743-854. The breadth and depth of Spike-specific TCRs increased once two AZD1222 doses had been given.

Remarks on this clone: Its antigen remains unidentified.

The gene calls are TRBV28 and TRBJ2-7, with 7 bases aligning to TRBD1. The material was peripheral blood, obtained 28 days after the second AZD1222 dose. This clonotype was obtained from an adult who received the AZD1222 COVID-19 vaccine. CDR3 sequence: CASTVPGQSYEQYF. The CDR3 DNA sequence: TGTGCCAGCACCGTCCCGGGACAGTCCTACGAGCAGTACTTC.